This TCR beta chain originates from a study of T-cell memory formation after mild COVID-19. Whole-study findings and limits: For second-wave clones that peaked at day 37, SARS-CoV-2 specificity went unverified. Pre-infection memory showed some responding clones, and this suggested that cross-reactive memory joined.

Germline CDR1 and CDR2: DFQATT and SNEGSKA (reference sequence). CDR3 length: 16 amino acids. The ends were cut back, 6 bases at V and 1 base at J, with 19 bases in the middle. With regard to this clonotype: The antigen is not known.

TCRdb re-analysed the 5' RACE reads in MiXCR, keeping a single row per CDR3 protein. The table records about 400,000 distinct CDR3 sequences, roughly a quarter of them present only once. The V and J genes are TRBV20-1 and TRBJ1-5; D call uncertain. The receptor's source is an adult woman who had mild COVID-19 (a few samples of this study predate the infection). Cell type and time point are not known. Sequencing input: PBMCs or a T cell subset sorted from them (not recorded which). The CDR3 nucleotides read TGCAGTGCCACGCCCCGGGAGGGCGGCAGCAATCAGCCCCAGCATTTT. Translation gives CSATPREGGSNQPQHF.